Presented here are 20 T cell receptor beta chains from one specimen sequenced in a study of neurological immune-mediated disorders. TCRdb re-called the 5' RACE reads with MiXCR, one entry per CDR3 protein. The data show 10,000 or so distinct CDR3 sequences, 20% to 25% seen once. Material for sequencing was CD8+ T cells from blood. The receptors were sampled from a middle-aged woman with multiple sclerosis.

For the CDR3, the DNA is TGCGCCAGCAGCCCCGCGGGGACAGGACTCCGTAGGGTGAACACTGAAGCTTTCTTT. As protein: CASSPAGTGLRRVNTEAFF. The V gene is TRBV5-1, the J gene TRBJ1-1; TRBD1 aligns across 8 bases. CDR1 is SGHRS, CDR2 YFSETQ, per germline. CDR3 length: 19 amino acids. J was trimmed by 0 bases and V by 4 bases; bases with no gene match: 17.

CDR3 DNA sequence: TGCAGTGCTAGGATGATAGCACCGCACCCGCAGTATTTT. It codes for CSARMIAPHPQYF. This sequence joins TRBV20-1 and TRBJ2-3; D ambiguous. CDR3 length: 13 amino acids. Germline CDR1 DFQATT, CDR2 SNEGSKA (reference sequence). Trimming stripped 3 bases from V and 10 bases from J, with 17 bases between.

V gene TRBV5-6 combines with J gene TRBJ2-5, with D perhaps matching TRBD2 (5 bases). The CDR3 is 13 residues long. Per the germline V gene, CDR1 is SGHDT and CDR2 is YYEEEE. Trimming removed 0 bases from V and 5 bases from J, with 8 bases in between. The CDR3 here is CASSLGSAETQYF. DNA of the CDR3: TGTGCCAGCAGCTTGGGTAGCGCGGAGACCCAGTACTTC.

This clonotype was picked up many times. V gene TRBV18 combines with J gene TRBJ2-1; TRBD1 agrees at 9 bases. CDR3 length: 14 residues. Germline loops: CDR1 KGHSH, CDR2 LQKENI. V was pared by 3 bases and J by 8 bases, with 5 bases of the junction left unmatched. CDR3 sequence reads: CASSPGTGTDEQFF. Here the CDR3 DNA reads TGTGCCAGCTCACCCGGGACAGGGACGGATGAGCAGTTCTTC.

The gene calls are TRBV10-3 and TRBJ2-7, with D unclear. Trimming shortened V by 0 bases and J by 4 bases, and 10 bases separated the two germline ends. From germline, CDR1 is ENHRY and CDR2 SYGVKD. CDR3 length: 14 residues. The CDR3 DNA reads TGTGCCATCAGTGAGTCGGGGAAGTTTTACGAGCAGTACTTC. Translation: CAISESGKFYEQYF.

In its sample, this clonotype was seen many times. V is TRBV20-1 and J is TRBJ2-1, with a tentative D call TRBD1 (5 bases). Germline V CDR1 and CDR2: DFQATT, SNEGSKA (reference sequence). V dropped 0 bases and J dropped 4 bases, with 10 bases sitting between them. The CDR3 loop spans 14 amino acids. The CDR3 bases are TGCAGTGCTAGAGATGCGAAGGGGTACAATGAGCAGTTCTTC. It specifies CSARDAKGYNEQFF.

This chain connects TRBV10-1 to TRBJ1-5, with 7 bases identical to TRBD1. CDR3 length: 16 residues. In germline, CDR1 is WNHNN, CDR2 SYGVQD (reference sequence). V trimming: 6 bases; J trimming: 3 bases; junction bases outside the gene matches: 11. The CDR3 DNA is TGCGCCAGCAGAAGGGGACAGACCTATGACAATCAGCCCCAGCATTTT. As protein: CASRRGQTYDNQPQHF.

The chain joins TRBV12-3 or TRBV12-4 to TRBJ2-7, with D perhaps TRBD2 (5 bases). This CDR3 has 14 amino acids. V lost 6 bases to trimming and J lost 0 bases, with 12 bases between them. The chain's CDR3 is CASRFNRDSYEQYF. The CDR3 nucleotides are TGTGCCAGCAGATTTAACCGGGACTCCTACGAGCAGTACTTC.

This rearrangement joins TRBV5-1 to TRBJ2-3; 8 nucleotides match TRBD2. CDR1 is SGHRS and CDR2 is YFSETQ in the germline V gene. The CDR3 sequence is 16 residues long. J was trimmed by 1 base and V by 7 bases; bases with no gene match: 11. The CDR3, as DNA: TGCGCCAGCTCATCTGGAGCGGGGGTGCGCACAGATACGCAGTATTTT. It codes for CASSSGAGVRTDTQYF. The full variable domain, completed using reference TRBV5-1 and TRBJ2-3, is KAGVTQTPRYLIKTRGQQVTLSCSPISGHRSVSWYQQTPGQGLQFLFEYFSETQRNKGNFPGRFSGRQFSNSRSEMNVSTLELGDSALYLCASSSGAGVRTDTQYFGPGTRLTVL.

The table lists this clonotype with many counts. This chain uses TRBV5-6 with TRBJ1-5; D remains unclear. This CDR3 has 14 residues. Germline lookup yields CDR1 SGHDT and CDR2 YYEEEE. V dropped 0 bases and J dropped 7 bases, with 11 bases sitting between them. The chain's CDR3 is CASSLVGGGQPQHF. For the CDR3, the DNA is TGTGCCAGCAGCTTGGTTGGTGGAGGGCAGCCCCAGCATTTT.

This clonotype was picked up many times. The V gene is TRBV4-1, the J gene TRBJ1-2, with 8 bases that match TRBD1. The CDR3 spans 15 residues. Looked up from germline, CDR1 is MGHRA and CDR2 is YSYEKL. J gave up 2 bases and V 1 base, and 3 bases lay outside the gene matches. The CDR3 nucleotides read TGCGCCAGCAGCCAAGTTCGGACAGGGAACTATGGCTACACCTTC. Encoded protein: CASSQVRTGNYGYTF.

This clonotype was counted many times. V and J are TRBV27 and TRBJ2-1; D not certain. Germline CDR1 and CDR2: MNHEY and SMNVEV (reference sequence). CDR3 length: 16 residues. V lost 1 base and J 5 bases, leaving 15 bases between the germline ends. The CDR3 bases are TGTGCCAGCAGTTTATTTACCGATACATCTAACAATGAGCAGTTCTTC. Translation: CASSLFTDTSNNEQFF.

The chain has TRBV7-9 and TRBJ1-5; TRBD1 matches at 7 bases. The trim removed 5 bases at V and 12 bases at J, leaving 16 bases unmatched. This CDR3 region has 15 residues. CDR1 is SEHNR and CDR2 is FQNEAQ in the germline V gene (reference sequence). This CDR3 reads CASSLCETGLYSQHF. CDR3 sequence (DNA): TGTGCCAGCAGCCTATGCGAGACAGGGTTATACAGCCAGCATTTT. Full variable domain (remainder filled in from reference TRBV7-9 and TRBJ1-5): DTGVSQNPRHKITKRGQNVTFRCDPISEHNRLYWYRQTLGQGPEFLTYFQNEAQLEKSRLLSDRFSAERPKGSFSTLEIQRTEQGDSAMYLCASSLCETGLYSQHFGDGTRLSIL.

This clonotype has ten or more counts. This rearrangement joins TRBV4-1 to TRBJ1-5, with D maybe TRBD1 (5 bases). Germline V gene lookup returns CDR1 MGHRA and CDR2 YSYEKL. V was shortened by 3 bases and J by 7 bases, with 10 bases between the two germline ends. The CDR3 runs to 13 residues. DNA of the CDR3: TGCGCCAGCAGCCAGTCGAGGGGCCAGCCCCAGCATTTT. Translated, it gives CASSQSRGQPQHF.

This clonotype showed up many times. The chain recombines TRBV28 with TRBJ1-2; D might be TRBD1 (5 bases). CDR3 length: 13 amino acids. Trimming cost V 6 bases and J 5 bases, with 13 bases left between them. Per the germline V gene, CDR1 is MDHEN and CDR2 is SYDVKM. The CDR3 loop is CASRGGWGYGYTF. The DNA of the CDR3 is TGTGCCAGCAGGGGAGGTTGGGGGTATGGCTACACCTTC.

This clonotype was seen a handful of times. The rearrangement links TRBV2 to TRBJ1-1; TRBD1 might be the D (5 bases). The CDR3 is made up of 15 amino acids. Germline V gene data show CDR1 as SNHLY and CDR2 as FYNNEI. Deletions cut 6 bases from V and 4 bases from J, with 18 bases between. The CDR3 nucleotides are TGTGCCAGCAGCGGCCGGGGGGTGAAGGGCACTGAAGCTTTCTTT. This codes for CASSGRGVKGTEAFF.

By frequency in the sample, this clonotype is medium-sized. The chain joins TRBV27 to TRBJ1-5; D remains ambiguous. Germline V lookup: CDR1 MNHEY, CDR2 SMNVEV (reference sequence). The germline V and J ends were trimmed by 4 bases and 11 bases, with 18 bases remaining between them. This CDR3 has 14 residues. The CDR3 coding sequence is TGTGCCAGCAGTTCTCAAACCTCGGGTGCGACCCAGCATTTT. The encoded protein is CASSSQTSGATQHF.

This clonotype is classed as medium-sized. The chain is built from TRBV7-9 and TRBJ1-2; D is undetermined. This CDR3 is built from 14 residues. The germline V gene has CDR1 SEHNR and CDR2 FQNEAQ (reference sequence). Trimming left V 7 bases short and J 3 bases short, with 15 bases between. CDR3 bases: TGTGCCAGCACCCCAGGCGGCGCCTACTATGGCTACACCTTC. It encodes CASTPGGAYYGYTF.

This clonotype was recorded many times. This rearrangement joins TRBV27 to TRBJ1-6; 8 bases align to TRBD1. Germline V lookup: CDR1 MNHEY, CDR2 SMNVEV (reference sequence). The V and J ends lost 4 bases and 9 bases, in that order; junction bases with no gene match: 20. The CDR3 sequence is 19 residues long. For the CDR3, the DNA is TGTGCCAGCAGTTCGAGACGACCACGGACAGGGTCTTTCGGTTCACCCCTCCACTTT. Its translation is CASSSRRPRTGSFGSPLHF.

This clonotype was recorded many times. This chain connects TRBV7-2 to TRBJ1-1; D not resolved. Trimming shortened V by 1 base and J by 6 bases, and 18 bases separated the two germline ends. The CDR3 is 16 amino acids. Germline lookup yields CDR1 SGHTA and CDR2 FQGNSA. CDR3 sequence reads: CASSLGIAWAGAEAFF. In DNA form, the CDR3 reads TGTGCCAGCAGCTTAGGAATAGCCTGGGCGGGCGCTGAAGCTTTCTTT.